The 2 T cell receptor beta chains given below trace back to one sample, sequenced in a study of blood T cell repertoires in COVID-19. TCRdb keeps only in-frame clones here, not all; method: immunoSEQ multiplex PCR. The data show 470,000 or so clones, with approximately 85% seen just once and 3.2% held by the top ten. The specimen sequenced was peripheral blood. The receptors were gathered from a human donor in a cohort sampled during active COVID-19.

The rearrangement joins TRBV7-2 to TRBJ2-7; 7 bases fit TRBD2. Germline V lookup: CDR1 SGHTA, CDR2 FQGNSA. The CDR3 loop spans 14 amino acids. J was trimmed by 2 bases and V by 1 base; bases with no gene match: 2. CDR3 loop: CASSLGGSAYEQYF. The CDR3, as DNA: TGTGCCAGCAGCTTAGGCGGGAGTGCCTACGAGCAGTACTTC.

In nucleotides, the CDR3 is TGTGCCAGCAGCTTCCTAGGGACAGGGGGAAGCGAGCAGTACTTC. Its translation is CASSFLGTGGSEQYF. V and J are TRBV11-2 and TRBJ2-7; 11 bases are shared with TRBD1. J lost 6 bases, V lost 3 bases, and 7 bases had no gene match. The CDR3 sequence is 15 residues long. CDR1 SGHAT and CDR2 FQNNGV come from the germline V gene.